Listed below are T cell receptor beta chains from one sample, sequenced in a study of response to subunit inactivated influenza vaccine. MiXCR was run by TCRdb on the RT-PCR reads, yielding one entry per CDR3 protein. The sample shows about 170,000 distinct CDR3 sequences, about 12% of them seen only once. This sample also appeared in a second study, on T cells expressing NK-cell markers.

The specimen was CD8+ T cells sorted from PBMCs, collected roughly 12 days after vaccination. These receptors originate from a man aged 45-65 years who received an inactivated influenza vaccine. Each CDR3 is given with its conserved first and last residue. Fields, in order: J gene, clone size, V gene, D gene, CDR3 DNA, CDR3 protein. The D gene is left open where the match is weak. Where a row states a size, it is once, few, many or the class of an expanded clone; other rows omit it.

TRBJ1-1 | NA | TRBV7-8 | NA | TGTGCCAGCAACTTGACTGGGGGTCCGCACACTGAAGCTTTCTTT | CASNLTGGPHTEAFF
TRBJ2-5 | many | TRBV27 | NA | TGTGCCAGCAGTTCGACAGGAGGAGAGACCCAGTACTTC | CASSSTGGETQYF
TRBJ2-3 | few | TRBV11-2 | TRBD2 | TGTGCCAGCAGCTTAGTTGGACTAGCGGGAGGGTCCGGCACAGATACGCAGTATTTT | CASSLVGLAGGSGTDTQYF
TRBJ2-2 | NA | TRBV11-3 | TRBD2 | TGTGCCAGCAGCTCCCCTGTCGGGGGGGACACCGGGGAGCTGTTTTTT | CASSSPVGGDTGELFF
TRBJ2-1 | few | TRBV6-1 | NA | TGTGCCAGCAGCCCCGGGTTTCGGGAGCCCTTCTACAATGAGCAGTTCTTC | CASSPGFREPFYNEQFF
TRBJ2-1 | many | TRBV4-1 | TRBD1 | TGCGCCAGCAGCCACAGCACAGGGGTACTCTCCAATGAGCAGTTCTTC | CASSHSTGVLSNEQFF
TRBJ2-7 | NA | TRBV6-1 | NA | TGTGCCAGCAGAATGTCGGACGCTCAGGTGGGGTACTACGAGCAGTACTTC | CASRMSDAQVGYYEQYF
TRBJ2-1 | NA | TRBV6-2/TRBV6-3 | TRBD2 | TGTGCCAGCAGATGGGAGGGCCTCCGGGACAATGAGCAGTTCTTC | CASRWEGLRDNEQFF
TRBJ2-1 | many | TRBV15 | NA | TGTGCCACCAGCAGAGACAGGGGCTCCTACAATGAGCAGTTCTTC | CATSRDRGSYNEQFF
TRBJ2-7 | NA | TRBV29-1 | NA | TGCAGCGTTGAGACAGGCTACGAGCAGTACTTC | CSVETGYEQYF
TRBJ2-1 | NA | TRBV20-1 | TRBD2 | TGCAGTGCTACCCAGACTACTAGCGGGGGGGCTGGTGAGCAGTTCTTC | CSATQTTSGGAGEQFF
TRBJ2-1 | NA | TRBV11-1 | TRBD2 | TGTGCCAGCAGCCACGATGCTAGCGGGAGGGCCCTCTGGGATGAGCAGTTCTTC | CASSHDASGRALWDEQFF
TRBJ2-6 | NA | TRBV6-5 | NA | TGTGCCAGCAGTTACTCGAGTCCTCGGAGCATCAACGTCCTGACTTTC | CASSYSSPRSINVLTF
TRBJ2-4 | few | TRBV18 | NA | TGTGCCAGCTCAGCCTCGGGGCACAGGGACTCCCTAGCCAAAAACATTCAGTACTTC | CASSASGHRDSLAKNIQYF
TRBJ1-2 | few | TRBV7-9 | TRBD1 | TGTGCCAGCAGCTTAGCGCGAGGACAGGGAGGGTATGGCTACACCTTC | CASSLARGQGGYGYTF
TRBJ1-3 | few | TRBV4-1 | NA | TGCGCCAGCAGCCAAGATCGGTCAGTCTTTGGAAACACCATATATTTT | CASSQDRSVFGNTIYF
TRBJ2-7 | few | TRBV28 | NA | TGTGCCAGCAGCCAGAGGTCGGGCCACTTCTACGAGCAGTACTTC | CASSQRSGHFYEQYF
TRBJ2-7 | NA | TRBV7-9 | TRBD1 | TGTGCCAGCAGCTCTCACTCCGGGACAGGGACCTACGAGCAGTACTTC | CASSSHSGTGTYEQYF
TRBJ2-1 | few | TRBV9 | NA | TGTGCCAGCAGCAGGGACCCTTATGAGCAGTTCTTC | CASSRDPYEQFF
TRBJ2-5 | few | TRBV7-9 | TRBD1 | TGTGCCAGCAGGTTGGACAGGGGGCTTGAAGAGACCCAGTACTTC | CASRLDRGLEETQYF
TRBJ2-7 | NA | TRBV9 | TRBD2 | TGTGCCAGCAGCGTAGGAGCGGGGGAGCTTCCCTACGAGCAGTACTTC | CASSVGAGELPYEQYF
TRBJ2-7 | few | TRBV6-1 | NA | TGTGCCAGCAGTCTAGGCCTAAACTACGAGCAGTACTTC | CASSLGLNYEQYF
TRBJ2-7 | NA | TRBV29-1 | TRBD1 | TGCAGCGTAATTGGACAGGGGATAAGGAACGAGCAGTACTTC | CSVIGQGIRNEQYF
TRBJ1-6 | NA | TRBV12-5 | TRBD1 | TGTGCTAGTAGACGGGACAGGGGGCGAAATAATTCACCCCTCCACTTT | CASRRDRGRNNSPLHF
TRBJ2-6 | NA | TRBV12-3/TRBV12-4 | TRBD1 | TGTGCCAGCGCCCAGGGGGCAGGGGCCAACGTCCTGACTTTC | CASAQGAGANVLTF
TRBJ2-5 | many | TRBV4-3 | NA | TGCGCCAGCAGCCAGTCTTACAGGGTTTGGGAGACCCAGTACTTC | CASSQSYRVWETQYF